This entry lists 3 T cell receptor beta chains sequenced from one sample in a study of T cell responses to AZD1222 COVID-19 vaccine (dated by TCRdb to the early 2020s). Preparation of the library involved the immunoSEQ multiplex PCR assay. This is the immuneACCESS table as TCRdb keeps it, with only in-frame sequences that have V and J called. A part of the clones is gone; compared with another copy, unresolved V genes explain less than half, and the rest is unexplained. This sample is represented by 75,000 to 100,000 clones; approximately 94% of them were singletons. Jointly, the top ten make up approximately 11% of the sample. The time point label for this specimen denotes: baseline before first vaccination. This specimen was peripheral blood, taken on day 0 of AZD1222 vaccination. All receptors derive from an adult in good health.

This chain joins TRBV28 and TRBJ1-3, with 7 bases aligning to TRBD1. Trimming at V came to 6 bases and at J to 6 bases, leaving 8 bases not matched to a gene. The CDR3 spans 14 residues. Germline CDR1 reads MDHEN; CDR2 reads SYDVKM. The CDR3 protein is CASRAPGGINTIYF. The CDR3 DNA follows: TGTGCCAGCAGGGCGCCAGGGGGTATAAACACCATATATTTT.

The chain couples TRBV30 to TRBJ1-2; D gene ambiguous. CDR3 length equals 13 residues. Germline assignment: CDR1 GTSNPN and CDR2 SVGIG (reference sequence). V was pared by 3 bases and J by 2 bases, with 10 bases between. The DNA of the CDR3 is TGTGCCTGGAGCCTGAGGAGGAACTATGGCTACACCTTC. This encodes CAWSLRRNYGYTF.

The gene calls are TRBV19 and TRBJ2-6, with 9 bases matching TRBD1. Germline V gene lookup returns CDR1 LNHDA and CDR2 SQIVND (reference sequence). With 8 bases clipped from V and 4 bases from J, the junction kept 3 bases outside the gene matches. The CDR3 consists of 14 residues. CDR3 protein: CASRTGVGANVLTF. The CDR3 region has the DNA TGTGCCAGTCGGACAGGGGTCGGGGCCAACGTCCTGACTTTC.